This TCR beta chain was sequenced for a study of CD8+CD57+ T cells in acquired aplastic anemia. The wider study: Each DNA sample taken from sorted CD4+ and CD8+ cells came to about 3 ug on average.

Profiling that covered TCR beta VDJ and CDR3 relied on genomic DNA as its template. From the reads, TCRdb called clonotypes with MiXCR, one entry per CDR3 protein. The data show around 250,000 distinct CDR3 sequences, around three fifths seen once. CDR3 size: 14 residues. V was pared by 5 bases and J by 3 bases, with 6 bases of the junction left unmatched. Germline V gene lookup returns CDR1 MNHEY and CDR2 SVGAGI. Study-level points and caveats: Patients and controls shared nearly 30 CD8+ CDR3 sequences, highly expressed in patients. Controls did not differ significantly from patients in CD8+ Simpson's diversity.

To note about this clonotype: The antigen is undetermined.

The chain links TRBV6-5 to TRBJ1-1; 7 bases fit TRBD1. The TCR originated in a human donor with severe aplastic anemia or a healthy control (not recorded which). The sample consisted of sorted CD4+, CD8+, or CD8+CD57+ T cells (not recorded which) from PBMCs. This chain's CDR3 is CASSRPGQYTEAFF. The CDR3 nucleotides read TGTGCCAGCAGTCGGCCGGGACAGTACACTGAAGCTTTCTTT.